The 20 T cell receptor beta chains presented below share a single source sample, sequenced in a study of blood T cell repertoires in COVID-19. The table came from immunoSEQ multiplex PCR; TCRdb's copy has only in-frame clones and leaves some out. The sample shows roughly 200,000 clones, 80% to 90% of them seen only once. The material sequenced was PBMCs or T cells enriched from blood (not recorded which). The origin of the receptors is a man aged 25 to 40 in a cohort exposed to, infected with or recovered from COVID-19 (not recorded which).

V gene TRBV9 combines with J gene TRBJ2-1; 13 bases align to TRBD2. J lost 10 bases, V lost 6 bases, and 7 bases had no gene match. Germline V gives CDR1 SGDLS, CDR2 YYNGEE. This CDR3 has 14 amino acids. The CDR3, as DNA: TGTGCCAGCACCCGGACTAGCGGGAGACACGAGCAGTTCTTC. Amino acid sequence: CASTRTSGRHEQFF.

The chain recombines TRBV27 with TRBJ2-7; 7 nucleotides line up with TRBD2. The germline V gene has CDR1 MNHEY and CDR2 SMNVEV (reference sequence). The CDR3 runs to 15 residues. Losses at the gene ends were 0 bases for V and 4 bases for J; bases not matched to a gene: 6. The CDR3 nucleotides read TGTGCCAGCAGTTTATCGACTAGCTTAGTATACGAGCAGTACTTC. Translation: CASSLSTSLVYEQYF.

This sequence joins TRBV7-9 and TRBJ2-1, with 7 bases fitting TRBD1. The germline V gene has CDR1 SEHNR and CDR2 FQNEAQ (reference sequence). The ends lost 4 bases at V and 6 bases at J; junction bases unmatched: 6. The CDR3 consists of 14 residues. Here the CDR3 reads CASSSTGQANEQFF. CDR3 DNA sequence: TGTGCCAGCAGCTCCACCGGACAGGCCAATGAGCAGTTCTTC.

The chain recombines TRBV11-2 with TRBJ2-1; 7 bases line up with TRBD1. Unmatched junction bases numbered 7, after V lost 5 bases and J lost 3 bases. This CDR3 has 15 amino acids. Germline values: CDR1 SGHAT, CDR2 FQNNGV. The CDR3 protein is CASSLSGTVYNEQFF. The CDR3 DNA sequence: TGTGCCAGCAGCCTATCGGGGACAGTCTACAATGAGCAGTTCTTC.

As concerns this clone: A read error may produce the germline difference seen at one junction end. The CDR3 nucleotides are TGTGCCAGTAAGCCGGGACAGGCTAATGGAAAACTGTTTTTT. It is translated as CASKPGQANGKLFF. The J gene is TRBJ1-4, the V gene TRBV19; 8 bases fit TRBD1. The CDR3 covers 14 residues. Germline loops: CDR1 LNHDA, CDR2 SQIVND (reference sequence).

The V call is TRBV19, the J call TRBJ2-1; 11 nucleotides align to TRBD2. The V gene's germline CDR1 is LNHDA and CDR2 SQIVND (reference sequence). The CDR3 contains 17 residues. V gave up 6 bases and J gave up 0 bases; unmatched junction bases: 7. The CDR3 coding sequence is TGTGCCAGTAGAAGATCCGGGACTAGCGGCTCCTACAATGAGCAGTTCTTC. Its translation is CASRRSGTSGSYNEQFF.

In DNA form, the CDR3 reads TGTGCCAGCAGCCCCCAGCGGGTTGCCGAGCAGTACTTC. The encoded protein is CASSPQRVAEQYF. The chain joins TRBV7-2 to TRBJ2-7; tentative D call: TRBD2 (6 bases). Germline V gene lookup returns CDR1 SGHTA and CDR2 FQGNSA. V lost 5 bases and J 6 bases, leaving 14 bases between the germline ends. CDR3 size: 13 residues.

The gene calls are TRBV28 and TRBJ2-7; 12 bases agree with TRBD2. The CDR3 is made up of 17 amino acids. V lost 6 bases, J lost 6 bases, and 15 bases stayed unmatched. Germline values: CDR1 MDHEN, CDR2 SYDVKM. CDR3 in DNA: TGTGCCAGCAGACGAGAACTAAGACTAGCGGGAGAGGGCGAGCAGTACTTC. This encodes CASRRELRLAGEGEQYF.

This clone was seen just once. This chain joins TRBV28 and TRBJ2-1; 11 nucleotides line up with TRBD2. CDR1 is MDHEN and CDR2 is SYDVKM in the germline V gene. V shed 3 bases, J shed 6 bases, and the junction held 7 bases outside the gene matches. The CDR3 is made up of 16 amino acids. CDR3 nucleotide sequence: TGTGCCAGCAGTTTCTCTCTAGCGGGAGGTGGCAATGAGCAGTTCTTC. Amino acids: CASSFSLAGGGNEQFF.

The V and J genes are TRBV7-2 and TRBJ2-7; maybe TRBD2 (5 bases). The length of the CDR3 is 14 residues. CDR1 is SGHTA and CDR2 is FQGNSA in the germline V gene. V was trimmed by 6 bases and J by 5 bases, leaving 17 bases between them. CDR3 nucleotides: TGTGCCAGCAGTCCTGATTCGGGGATCCACGAGCAGTACTTC. It encodes CASSPDSGIHEQYF.

This chain uses TRBV5-1 with TRBJ1-6; TRBD1 aligns across 7 bases. CDR1 is SGHRS, CDR2 YFSETQ, per germline. The CDR3 totals 16 residues. Trimming cost V 0 bases and J 2 bases; bases outside gene matches: 2. The CDR3 region has the DNA TGCGCCAGCAGCTTGGCCGGGACAGCCTATAATTCACCCCTCCACTTT. Its translation is CASSLAGTAYNSPLHF. Combining the CDR3 with reference TRBV5-1 and TRBJ1-6 gives the whole variable domain KAGVTQTPRYLIKTRGQQVTLSCSPISGHRSVSWYQQTPGQGLQFLFEYFSETQRNKGNFPGRFSGRQFSNSRSEMNVSTLELGDSALYLCASSLAGTAYNSPLHFGNGTRLTVT.

The table lists this clone with a count of one. This chain uses TRBV12-3 or TRBV12-4 with TRBJ2-7; D is unresolved. This CDR3 has 13 amino acids. V was shortened by 3 bases and J by 1 base, with 7 bases between the two germline ends. Written as DNA, the CDR3 is TGTGCCAGCAGTTTTGGCTTTTCCTACGAGCAGTACTTC. This sequence encodes CASSFGFSYEQYF.

This chain links TRBV14 with TRBJ2-1; maybe TRBD2 (5 bases). The germline V gene has CDR1 SGHDN and CDR2 FVKESK. The CDR3 is 14 amino acids. V gave up 1 base and J gave up 8 bases, with 12 bases separating them. Written as DNA, the CDR3 is TGTGCCAGCAGCCAAGCGCCAGGAGGCGATGAGCAGTTCTTC. This sequence encodes CASSQAPGGDEQFF.

The chain carries TRBV28 and TRBJ2-4, with 9 bases that match TRBD2. The J segment lost 9 bases and the V segment lost 2 bases, leaving 11 bases of the junction unmatched. CDR3 length: 16 residues. Germline CDR1 reads MDHEN; CDR2 reads SYDVKM. This chain's CDR3 is CASSLGAGGLVPIQYF. The CDR3 DNA reads TGTGCCAGCAGTTTAGGGGCGGGAGGGCTGGTCCCCATTCAGTACTTC.

This rearrangement joins TRBV7-8 to TRBJ2-1; D may be TRBD1 (6 bases). Between the trimmed V and J ends, which lost 4 bases and 4 bases, there was a span of 14 bases. The CDR3 totals 15 residues. Germline loops: CDR1 SGHVS, CDR2 FQNEAQ. CDR3: CASSYRDTTYNEQFF. The CDR3 DNA follows: TGTGCCAGCAGCTACCGGGACACTACGTACAATGAGCAGTTCTTC.

The chain combines TRBV7-2 with TRBJ1-2, with D possibly TRBD1 on 5 matching bases. V was trimmed by 5 bases and J by 7 bases, leaving 11 bases between them. Germline CDR1 is SGHTA and CDR2 is FQGNSA. The CDR3 sequence is 12 residues long. The CDR3 is CASSRQPLGYTF. DNA of the CDR3: TGTGCCAGCAGCCGACAGCCCCTTGGCTACACCTTC. Supplemented by reference TRBV7-2 and TRBJ1-2, the full variable domain reads GAGVSQSPSNKVTEKGKDVELRCDPISGHTALYWYRQSLGQGLEFLIYFQGNSAPDKSGLPSDRFSAERTGGSVSTLTIQRTQQEDSAVYLCASSRQPLGYTFGSGTRLTVV.

CDR3: CASSKLGQGSTGANVLTF. As DNA, the CDR3 is TGTGCCAGCAGTAAGCTCGGACAGGGGTCCACTGGGGCCAACGTCCTGACTTTC. The V gene is TRBV27, the J gene TRBJ2-6; 9 nucleotides align to TRBD1. There are 18 residues in the CDR3. V lost 5 bases, J lost 2 bases, and 10 bases stayed unmatched. From germline, CDR1 is MNHEY and CDR2 SMNVEV (reference sequence).

This clone has just one count. The chain is built from TRBV5-6 and TRBJ2-2; 7 nucleotides line up with TRBD2. Trimming cost V 4 bases and J 1 base; bases outside gene matches: 10. The CDR3 is made up of 17 amino acids. CDR1 and CDR2 (germline): SGHDT, YYEEEE. The CDR3 coding sequence is TGTGCCAGCAGCCAAGGGGCGGGAGTGATGAACACCGGGGAGCTGTTTTTT. As protein: CASSQGAGVMNTGELFF.

The chain has TRBV6-2 or TRBV6-3 and TRBJ2-7; 9 nucleotides align to TRBD1. Looked up from germline, CDR1 is MNHEY and CDR2 is SVGEGT. Trimming cost V 7 bases and J 0 bases; bases outside gene matches: 7. The CDR3 has 15 residues. CDR3 bases: TGTGCCAGCATCCCAACAGGGGGCGGCTCCTACGAGCAGTACTTC. Its protein product is CASIPTGGGSYEQYF.

The V call is TRBV5-4, the J call TRBJ2-7; 7 positions agree with TRBD1. In germline, CDR1 is SGHNT, CDR2 YYREEE (reference sequence). V shed 4 bases, J shed 3 bases, and the junction held 7 bases outside the gene matches. CDR3 length: 14 amino acids. Here the CDR3 reads CASSVYRGGYEQYF. As DNA, the CDR3 is TGTGCCAGCAGCGTCTACAGGGGTGGCTACGAGCAGTACTTC.